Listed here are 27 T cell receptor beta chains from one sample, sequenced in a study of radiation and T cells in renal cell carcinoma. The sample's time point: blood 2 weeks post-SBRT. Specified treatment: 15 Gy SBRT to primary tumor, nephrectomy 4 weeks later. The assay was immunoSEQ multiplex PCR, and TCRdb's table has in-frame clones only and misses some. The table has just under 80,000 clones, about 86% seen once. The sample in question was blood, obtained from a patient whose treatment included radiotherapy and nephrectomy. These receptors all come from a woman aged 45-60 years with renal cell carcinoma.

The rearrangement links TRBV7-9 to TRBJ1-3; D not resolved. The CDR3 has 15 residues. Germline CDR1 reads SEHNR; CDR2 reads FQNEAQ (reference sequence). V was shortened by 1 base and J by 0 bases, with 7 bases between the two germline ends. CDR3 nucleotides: TGTGCCAGCAGCTTAGGAACGAACTCTGGAAACACCATATATTTT. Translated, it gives CASSLGTNSGNTIYF.

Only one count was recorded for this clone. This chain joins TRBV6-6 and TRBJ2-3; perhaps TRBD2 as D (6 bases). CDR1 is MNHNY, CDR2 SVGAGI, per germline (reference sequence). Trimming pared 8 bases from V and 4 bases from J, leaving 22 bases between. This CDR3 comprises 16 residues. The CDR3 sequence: CASVFGRESAPDTQYF. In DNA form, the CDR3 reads TGTGCCAGCGTATTTGGGCGGGAATCCGCCCCAGATACGCAGTATTTT.

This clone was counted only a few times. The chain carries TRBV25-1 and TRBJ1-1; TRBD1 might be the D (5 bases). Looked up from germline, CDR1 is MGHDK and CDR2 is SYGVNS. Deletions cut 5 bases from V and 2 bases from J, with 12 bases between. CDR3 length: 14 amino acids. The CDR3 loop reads CASSTRQLNTEAFF. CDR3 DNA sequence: TGTGCCAGCAGTACCAGACAGTTAAACACTGAAGCTTTCTTT.

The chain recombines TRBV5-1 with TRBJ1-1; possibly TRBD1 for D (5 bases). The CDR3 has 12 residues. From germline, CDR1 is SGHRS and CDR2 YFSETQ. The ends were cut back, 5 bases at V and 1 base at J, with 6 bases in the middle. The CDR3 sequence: CASSQGNTEAFF. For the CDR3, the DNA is TGCGCCAGCAGTCAGGGGAACACTGAAGCTTTCTTT.

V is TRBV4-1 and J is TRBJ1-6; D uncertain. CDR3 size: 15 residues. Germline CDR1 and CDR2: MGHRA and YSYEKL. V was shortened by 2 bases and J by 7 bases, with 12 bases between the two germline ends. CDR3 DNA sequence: TGCGCCAGCAGCCAATCTCGGGATATAAATTCACCCCTCCACTTT. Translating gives CASSQSRDINSPLHF.

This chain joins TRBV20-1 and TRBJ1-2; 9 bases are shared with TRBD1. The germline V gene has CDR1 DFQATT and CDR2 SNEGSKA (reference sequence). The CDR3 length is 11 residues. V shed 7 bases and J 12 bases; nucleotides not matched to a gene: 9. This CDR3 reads CSGAQGARHTF. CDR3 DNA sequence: TGCAGTGGGGCACAGGGGGCTCGCCACACCTTC.

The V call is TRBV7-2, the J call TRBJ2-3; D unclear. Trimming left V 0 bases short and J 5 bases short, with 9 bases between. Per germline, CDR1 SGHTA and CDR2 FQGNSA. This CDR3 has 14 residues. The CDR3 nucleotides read TGTGCCAGCAGCTTAGCGTCTAGTGTAGATACGCAGTATTTT. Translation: CASSLASSVDTQYF.

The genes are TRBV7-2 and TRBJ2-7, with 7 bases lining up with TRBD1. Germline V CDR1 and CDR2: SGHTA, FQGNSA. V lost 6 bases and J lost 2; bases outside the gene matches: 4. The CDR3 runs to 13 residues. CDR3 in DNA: TGTGCCAGCAGATATGGGACAGCCTACGAGCAGTACTTC. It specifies CASRYGTAYEQYF.

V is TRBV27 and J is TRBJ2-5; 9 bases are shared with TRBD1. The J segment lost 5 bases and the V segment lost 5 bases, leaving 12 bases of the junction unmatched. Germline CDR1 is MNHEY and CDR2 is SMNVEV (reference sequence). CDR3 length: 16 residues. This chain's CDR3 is CASSPRTGAGQETQYF. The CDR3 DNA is TGTGCCAGCAGTCCTCGGACAGGGGCGGGACAGGAGACCCAGTACTTC.

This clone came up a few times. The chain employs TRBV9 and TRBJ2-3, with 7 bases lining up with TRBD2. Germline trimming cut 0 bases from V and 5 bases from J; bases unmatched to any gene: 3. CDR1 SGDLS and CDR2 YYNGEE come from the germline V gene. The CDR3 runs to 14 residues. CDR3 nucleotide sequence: TGTGCCAGCAGCGTAGAAGCGGGATTAGATACGCAGTATTTT. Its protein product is CASSVEAGLDTQYF.

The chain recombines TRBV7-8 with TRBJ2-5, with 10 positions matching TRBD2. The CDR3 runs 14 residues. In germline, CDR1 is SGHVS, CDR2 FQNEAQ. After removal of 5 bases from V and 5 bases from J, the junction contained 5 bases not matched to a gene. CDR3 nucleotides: TGTGCCAGCAGCCCTCAGCGGGGGGGGGAGACCCAGTACTTC. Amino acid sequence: CASSPQRGGETQYF. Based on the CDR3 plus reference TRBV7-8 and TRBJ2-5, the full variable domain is GAGVSQSPRYKVAKRGQDVALRCDPISGHVSLFWYQQALGQGPEFLTYFQNEAQLDKSGLPSDRFFAERPEGSVSTLKIQRTQQEDSAVYLCASSPQRGGETQYFGPGTRLLVL.

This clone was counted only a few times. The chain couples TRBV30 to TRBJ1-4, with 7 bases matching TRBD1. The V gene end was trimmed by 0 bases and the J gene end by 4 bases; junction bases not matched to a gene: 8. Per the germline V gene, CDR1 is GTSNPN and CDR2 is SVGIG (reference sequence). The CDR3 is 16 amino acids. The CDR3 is CAWSVGDRTYNEKLFF. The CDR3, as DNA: TGTGCCTGGAGTGTAGGGGACAGAACATATAATGAAAAACTGTTTTTT.

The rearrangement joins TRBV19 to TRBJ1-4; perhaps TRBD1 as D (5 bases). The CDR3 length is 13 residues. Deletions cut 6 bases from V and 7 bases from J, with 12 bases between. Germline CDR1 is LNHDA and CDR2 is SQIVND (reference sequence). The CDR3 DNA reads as TGTGCCAGTAGCCAGGGAGCGAGTGAAAAACTGTTTTTT. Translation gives CASSQGASEKLFF.

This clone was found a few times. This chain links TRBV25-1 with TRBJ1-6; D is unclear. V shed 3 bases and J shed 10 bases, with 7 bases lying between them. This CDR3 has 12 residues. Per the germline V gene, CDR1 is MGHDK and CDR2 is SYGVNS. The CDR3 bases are TGTGCCAGCAGTGATTTCGGATCACCCCTCCACTTT. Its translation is CASSDFGSPLHF.

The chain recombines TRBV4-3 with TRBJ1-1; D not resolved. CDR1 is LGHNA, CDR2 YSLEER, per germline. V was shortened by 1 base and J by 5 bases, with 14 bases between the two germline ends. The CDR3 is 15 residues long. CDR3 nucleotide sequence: TGCGCCAGCAGCCAAGGTATGGGATTAGGTACTGAAGCTTTCTTT. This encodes CASSQGMGLGTEAFF.

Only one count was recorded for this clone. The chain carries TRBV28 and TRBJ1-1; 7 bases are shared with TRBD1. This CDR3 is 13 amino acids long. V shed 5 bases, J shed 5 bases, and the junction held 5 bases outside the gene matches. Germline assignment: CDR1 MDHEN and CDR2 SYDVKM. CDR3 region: CASSRQGGTEAFF. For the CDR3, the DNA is TGTGCCAGCAGTCGTCAGGGGGGGACTGAAGCTTTCTTT.

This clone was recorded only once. The DNA for the CDR3 is TGCGCCAGCAGCCAAGTCCTTGGGCTCGAGCAGTACTTC. Translation: CASSQVLGLEQYF. This chain connects TRBV4-3 to TRBJ2-7; D uncertain. V was trimmed by 1 base and J by 6 bases, leaving 10 bases between them. CDR1 is LGHNA, CDR2 YSLEER, per germline. There are 13 residues in the CDR3.

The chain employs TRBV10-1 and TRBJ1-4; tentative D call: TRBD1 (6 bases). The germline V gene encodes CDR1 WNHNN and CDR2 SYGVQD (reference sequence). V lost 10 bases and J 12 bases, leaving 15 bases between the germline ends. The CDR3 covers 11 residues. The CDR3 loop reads CATGRGGELFF. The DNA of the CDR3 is TGCGCCACCGGGAGGGGGGGAGAACTGTTTTTT.

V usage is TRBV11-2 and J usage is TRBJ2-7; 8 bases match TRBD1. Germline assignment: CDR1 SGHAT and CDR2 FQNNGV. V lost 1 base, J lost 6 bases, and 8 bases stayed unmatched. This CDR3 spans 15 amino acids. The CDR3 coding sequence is TGTGCCAGCAGCTTAGCCCTGGACAGGGCGGGCGAGCAGTACTTC. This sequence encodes CASSLALDRAGEQYF.

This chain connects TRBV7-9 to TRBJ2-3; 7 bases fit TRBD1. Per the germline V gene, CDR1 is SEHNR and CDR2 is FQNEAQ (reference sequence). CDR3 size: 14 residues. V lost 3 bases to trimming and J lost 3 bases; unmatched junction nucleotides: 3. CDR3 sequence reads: CASSLAGGTDTQYF. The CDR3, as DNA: TGTGCCAGCAGCTTGGCAGGGGGTACAGATACGCAGTATTTT. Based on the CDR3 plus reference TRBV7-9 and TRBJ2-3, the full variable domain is DTGVSQNPRHKITKRGQNVTFRCDPISEHNRLYWYRQTLGQGPEFLTYFQNEAQLEKSRLLSDRFSAERPKGSFSTLEIQRTEQGDSAMYLCASSLAGGTDTQYFGPGTRLTVL.

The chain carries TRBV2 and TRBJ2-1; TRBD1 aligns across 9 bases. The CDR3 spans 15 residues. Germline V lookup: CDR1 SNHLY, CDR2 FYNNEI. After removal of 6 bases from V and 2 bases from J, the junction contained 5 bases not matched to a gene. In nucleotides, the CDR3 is TGTGCCAGCAGACAGGGACAGGGAACCTACAATGAGCAGTTCTTC. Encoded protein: CASRQGQGTYNEQFF.

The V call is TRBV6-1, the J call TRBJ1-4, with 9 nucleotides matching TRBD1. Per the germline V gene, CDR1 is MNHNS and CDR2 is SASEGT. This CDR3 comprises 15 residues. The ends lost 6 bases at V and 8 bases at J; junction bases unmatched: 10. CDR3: CASSRARGQGEKLFF. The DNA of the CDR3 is TGTGCCAGCAGCCGAGCTAGGGGACAGGGAGAAAAACTGTTTTTT.

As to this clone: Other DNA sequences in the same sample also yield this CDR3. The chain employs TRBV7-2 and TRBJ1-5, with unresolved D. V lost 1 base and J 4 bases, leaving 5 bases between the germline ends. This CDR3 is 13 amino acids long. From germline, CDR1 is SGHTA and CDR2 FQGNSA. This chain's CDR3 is CASSLDPNQPQHF. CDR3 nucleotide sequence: TGTGCCAGCAGCTTAGACCCAAATCAGCCCCAGCATTTT.

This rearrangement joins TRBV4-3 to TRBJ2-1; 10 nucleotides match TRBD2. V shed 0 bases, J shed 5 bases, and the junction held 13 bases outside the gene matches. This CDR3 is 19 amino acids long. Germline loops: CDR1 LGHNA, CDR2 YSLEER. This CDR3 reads CASSQDEMRTTSGNNEQFF. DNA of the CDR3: TGCGCCAGCAGCCAAGATGAGATGAGGACAACTAGCGGGAACAATGAGCAGTTCTTC.

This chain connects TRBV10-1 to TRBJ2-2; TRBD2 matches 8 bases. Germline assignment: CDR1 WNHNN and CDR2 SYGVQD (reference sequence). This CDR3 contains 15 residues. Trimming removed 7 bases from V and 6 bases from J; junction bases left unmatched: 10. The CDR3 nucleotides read TGCGCCAGCACAAGCGGGGGTCTGAGCGCCGGGGAGCTGTTTTTT. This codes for CASTSGGLSAGELFF.

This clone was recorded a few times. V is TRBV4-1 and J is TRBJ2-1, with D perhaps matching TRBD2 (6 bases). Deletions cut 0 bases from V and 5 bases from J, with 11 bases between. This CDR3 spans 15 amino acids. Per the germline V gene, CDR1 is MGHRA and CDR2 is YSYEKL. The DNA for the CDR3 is TGCGCCAGCAGCCAAGATCGGGCGGGGAACAATGAGCAGTTCTTC. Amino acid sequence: CASSQDRAGNNEQFF.

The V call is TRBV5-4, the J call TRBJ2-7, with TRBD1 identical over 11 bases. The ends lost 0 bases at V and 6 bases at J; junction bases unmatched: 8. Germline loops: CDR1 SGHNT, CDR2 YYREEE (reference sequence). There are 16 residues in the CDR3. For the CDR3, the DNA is TGTGCCAGCAGCTTGGCCGGGACAGGGGGGTCCACCGAGCAGTACTTC. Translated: CASSLAGTGGSTEQYF.